Following are 25 T cell receptor beta chains from one sample sequenced in a study of T cell repertoires in cytomegalovirus infection. TCRdb ran MiXCR on the reads and lists one entry per CDR3 protein. The top ten clones hold around 15% of a sample with roughly 920,000 distinct CDR3 sequences, less than 40% of them seen once. No antigen has been assigned to these receptors. The input for sequencing was cultured CD8+ T cells from PBMCs, taken from culture after CMV antigen stimulation. The source of these receptors is a human donor in good health (CMV status not recorded). Some clones in this sample may be carry-over from other donors' samples.

The chain joins TRBV29-1 to TRBJ2-3; no firm D call. CDR3 length equals 13 residues. The germline gives CDR1 SQVTM, CDR2 ANQGSEA. V was cut by 7 bases and J by 2 bases, with 13 bases left in between. CDR3 nucleotides: TGCAGCGCTTCCCCGGGCACCACAGATACGCAGTATTTT. Its protein product is CSASPGTTDTQYF.

V usage is TRBV29-1 and J usage is TRBJ2-7; D remains ambiguous. Germline loops: CDR1 SQVTM, CDR2 ANQGSEA. The V end lost 0 bases, the J end lost 3 bases, and 24 bases lay between the germline ends. The length of the CDR3 is 18 residues. The CDR3 DNA is TGCAGCGTTGAAGACTACACCCCCAGGAACTTAGGCGACTACGAGCAGTACGTC. It yields the protein CSVEDYTPRNLGDYEQYV.

This clonotype was detected a few times. For the CDR3, the DNA is TGTGCCAGCAGCTTAGCTAGCGGGGCGGACGAGCAGTACGTC. Amino acid sequence: CASSLASGADEQYV. The J gene is TRBJ2-7, the V gene TRBV7-8, with TRBD2 matching 8 bases. The CDR3 is made up of 14 amino acids. V trimming: 0 bases; J trimming: 5 bases; junction bases outside the gene matches: 3. The V gene's germline CDR1 is SGHVS and CDR2 FQNEAQ.

The chain is built from TRBV27 and TRBJ1-2, with 12 bases fitting TRBD1. V lost 6 bases, J lost 5 bases, and 4 bases stayed unmatched. This CDR3 contains 14 residues. Germline V gene data show CDR1 as MNHEY and CDR2 as SMNVEV (reference sequence). The CDR3 DNA reads TGTGCCAGCAGCGAGGGACAGGGGGCTTATGGCTACACCTTC. It is translated as CASSEGQGAYGYTF.

This clonotype was counted many times. This chain uses TRBV7-2 with TRBJ2-4; D assignment may be TRBD1 or TRBD2 (5 bases each). This CDR3 contains 15 residues. The V end was cut by 4 bases, the J end by 0 bases, with 10 bases between. Germline CDR1 is SGHTA and CDR2 is FQGNSA. CDR3 in DNA: TGTGCCAGCAGCTGGGGACCGTTAGCCAAAAACATTCAGTACTTC. This encodes CASSWGPLAKNIQYF.

The chain carries TRBV27 and TRBJ2-1; no clear D. Trimming stripped 7 bases from V and 5 bases from J, with 9 bases between. Germline V gene data show CDR1 as MNHEY and CDR2 as SMNVEV (reference sequence). The CDR3 has 12 amino acids. DNA of the CDR3: TGTGCCAGCATGAGGACGGACAATGAGCAGTTCTTC. As protein: CASMRTDNEQFF.

The chain recombines TRBV6-2 or TRBV6-3 with TRBJ2-6; D unclear. V dropped 6 bases and J dropped 0 bases, with 18 bases sitting between them. The CDR3 extends over 18 amino acids. The germline CDR1 and CDR2 sequences are MNHEY and SVGEGT. CDR3 in DNA: TGTGCCAGCAGAGATTGGACGGAGACTTACTCTGGGGCCAACGTCCTGACTTTC. It specifies CASRDWTETYSGANVLTF.

This rearrangement joins TRBV7-9 to TRBJ2-1; 10 bases align to TRBD2. Unmatched junction bases numbered 5, after V lost 3 bases and J lost 6 bases. Per the germline V gene, CDR1 is SEHNR and CDR2 is FQNEAQ (reference sequence). CDR3 length equals 15 residues. The CDR3 nucleotides read TGTGCCAGCAGCTTCCTAGCGGGGGCGGGCAATGAGCAGTTCTTC. This encodes CASSFLAGAGNEQFF.

This clonotype was seen more than once but under ten times. The chain is built from TRBV6-6 and TRBJ1-1, with D maybe TRBD1 (5 bases). Germline values: CDR1 MNHNY, CDR2 SVGAGI (reference sequence). The V end lost 4 bases, the J end lost 3 bases, and 15 bases lay between the germline ends. There are 15 residues in the CDR3. The DNA for the CDR3 is TGTGCCAGCAGTTTGACCTGGGGGGAAGACACTGAAGCTTTCTTT. Encoded protein: CASSLTWGEDTEAFF.

The gene calls are TRBV7-2 and TRBJ2-5, with 9 nucleotides matching TRBD2. Germline assignment: CDR1 SGHTA and CDR2 FQGNSA. J gave up 5 bases and V 2 bases, and 6 bases lay outside the gene matches. The CDR3 covers 15 residues. The CDR3 sequence: CASSLSSGGFETQYF. The CDR3 DNA follows: TGTGCCAGCAGCTTATCCAGCGGGGGGTTTGAGACCCAGTACTTC.

The sample holds many counts of this clonotype. The chain links TRBV11-2 to TRBJ1-2; TRBD1 agrees at 8 bases. V lost 5 bases to trimming and J lost 0 bases; unmatched junction nucleotides: 8. The germline CDR1 and CDR2 sequences are SGHAT and FQNNGV. CDR3 length equals 16 residues. The CDR3 protein is CASSPRQGKANYGYTF. DNA for the CDR3: TGTGCCAGCAGCCCCCGACAGGGGAAAGCTAACTATGGCTACACCTTC.

Only a few counts were recorded for this clonotype. J is TRBJ2-3 and V is TRBV6-5; D gene uncertain. CDR3 length: 15 residues. V dropped 7 bases and J dropped 0 bases, with 14 bases sitting between them. Germline lookup yields CDR1 MNHEY and CDR2 SVGAGI. Here the CDR3 reads CASTYGITSTDTQYF. For the CDR3, the DNA is TGTGCCAGCACCTACGGCATTACTAGCACAGATACGCAGTATTTT.

This chain joins TRBV12-3 or TRBV12-4 and TRBJ2-3; no firm D call. The V end lost 6 bases, the J end lost 4 bases, and 11 bases lay between the germline ends. The CDR3 loop spans 13 amino acids. The chain's CDR3 is CASRIAFADTQYF. DNA for the CDR3: TGTGCCAGCAGGATTGCTTTCGCAGATACGCAGTATTTT.

The table lists this clonotype with a few counts. J is TRBJ1-2 and V is TRBV12-5, with D uncertain. With 3 bases removed from V and 8 bases from J, the gap between germline ends came to 10 bases. The CDR3 covers 12 residues. Germline lookup yields CDR1 LGHNT and CDR2 FRNRAP. CDR3 DNA sequence: TGTGCTAGTGGTTTACCCCCTAACGGCTACACCTTC. Its protein product is CASGLPPNGYTF.

This chain joins TRBV27 and TRBJ2-1, with 9 bases that match TRBD1. The CDR3 consists of 18 residues. The junction had 18 bases not matched to a gene; V was cut back by 5 bases and J by 7 bases. In germline, CDR1 is MNHEY, CDR2 SMNVEV (reference sequence). The CDR3 sequence: CASSPISPTGGAGNEQFF. The CDR3 DNA reads TGTGCCAGCAGTCCAATATCCCCGACAGGGGGTGCGGGGAATGAGCAGTTCTTC.

This clonotype was counted a few times. V gene TRBV12-3 or TRBV12-4 combines with J gene TRBJ2-2; unclear D gene. V gave up 5 bases and J gave up 7 bases, with 23 bases separating them. The CDR3 has 17 residues. The CDR3 bases are TGTGCCAGCAGTCCATATTCCGGACCGGAAGGATTCGGGGAGCTGTTTTTT. This sequence encodes CASSPYSGPEGFGELFF.

The chain couples TRBV12-3 or TRBV12-4 to TRBJ2-7, with D unresolved. This CDR3 is 12 amino acids long. The V and J ends lost 4 bases and 6 bases respectively, with 10 bases between them. CDR3 DNA sequence: TGTGCCAGCAGTTCACTAAGTTCCGAGCAGTACGTC. Encoded protein: CASSSLSSEQYV.

This clonotype has more than one count but fewer than ten. The chain is built from TRBV28 and TRBJ2-1; 11 nucleotides agree with TRBD2. The V gene end was trimmed by 2 bases and the J gene end by 8 bases; junction bases not matched to a gene: 5. This CDR3 spans 15 amino acids. The germline gives CDR1 MDHEN, CDR2 SYDVKM. CDR3 loop: CASSLIAGGAHEQFF. CDR3 DNA: TGTGCCAGCAGTTTAATAGCGGGGGGGGCCCATGAGCAGTTCTTC.

This clonotype was counted a single time. The V and J genes are TRBV7-3 and TRBJ1-1; D is perhaps TRBD1 (6 bases). The CDR3 consists of 16 residues. V lost 0 bases to trimming and J lost 3 bases, with 14 bases between them. The germline V gene encodes CDR1 SGHTA and CDR2 FQGTGA. CDR3 nucleotide sequence: TGTGCCAGCAGCTTAACGTTAGGGGGGGAGGACACTGAAGCTTTCTTT. Protein: CASSLTLGGEDTEAFF.

This clonotype occurred many times. The CDR3 sequence: CASSPTSGGTGELFF. The CDR3, as DNA: TGTGCCAGCAGTCCGACTAGCGGGGGGACCGGGGAGCTGTTTTTT. V gene TRBV7-6 combines with J gene TRBJ2-2; 13 nucleotides line up with TRBD2. V was pared by 6 bases and J by 5 bases, with 3 bases of the junction left unmatched. The CDR3 extends over 15 amino acids. CDR1 SGHVS and CDR2 FNYEAQ come from the germline V gene.

As for this clonotype: The CDR3 does not end in the conserved phenylalanine or tryptophan, so this is likely a read error. For the CDR3, the DNA is TGTGCCAGCAGTTTGACGAACTATGGCTACACCTCC. Translating it yields CASSLTNYGYTS. The genes are TRBV12-3 or TRBV12-4 and TRBJ1-2; D gene uncertain. CDR3 size: 12 residues. V lost 3 bases and J 2 bases, leaving 4 bases between the germline ends.

As for this clonotype: Since a much larger clone is just one base distant, this may be a read error. The V gene is TRBV7-2, the J gene TRBJ2-2; 14 bases agree with TRBD2. The length of the CDR3 is 18 residues. Germline values: CDR1 SGHTA, CDR2 FQGNSA. The CDR3 sequence is CASNLKLGGLAGAGELFF. The CDR3 DNA follows: TGTGCCAGCAACTTAAAATTGGGGGGACTAGCGGGGGCCGGGGAGCTGTTTTTT.

This clonotype was picked up a small number of times. The CDR3 loop reads CASSFIGRGRDYEPQHF. The CDR3 coding sequence is TGTGCCAGCAGCTTTATCGGTCGAGGTCGGGACTATGAGCCCCAGCATTTT. V is TRBV7-9 and J is TRBJ1-5, with D tentatively TRBD1 (5 bases). CDR3 length: 17 residues. Between the trimmed V and J ends, which lost 3 bases and 8 bases, there was a span of 23 bases. Germline values: CDR1 SEHNR, CDR2 FQNEAQ (reference sequence).

The chain links TRBV4-3 to TRBJ2-1, with a possible D match to TRBD2 (6 bases). Germline V lookup: CDR1 LGHNA, CDR2 YSLEER. The CDR3 extends over 14 amino acids. V was trimmed by 3 bases and J by 8 bases, leaving 14 bases between them. This CDR3 reads CASSHRGEAHEQFF. CDR3 nucleotide sequence: TGCGCCAGCAGCCACAGAGGGGAGGCACATGAGCAGTTCTTC.

V usage is TRBV4-3 and J usage is TRBJ2-1; D may be TRBD1 (6 bases). The germline CDR1 and CDR2 sequences are LGHNA and YSLEER. CDR3 size: 15 residues. Trimming took off 1 base at V and 9 bases at J, with 16 bases between the two ends. The CDR3 region has the DNA TGCGCCAGCAGCCAAGTCACACAGGGAGCGATTGAGCAGTTCTTC. This codes for CASSQVTQGAIEQFF.